This paragraph covers one T cell receptor beta chain sequence. Original methodology: Amplification of reference gene primers provided the estimated nucleated cell counts. Data came from immunoSEQ multiplex PCR; TCRdb stores just in-frame clones and leaves some out. V, J and clone size reflect that table, while D and trimming were determined from the DNA. The sample includes 50,000 to 65,000 clones, roughly 76% of them seen just once. The record originates from a study of blood T cell repertoires in COVID-19. Whole-study context: Specimens from acute and convalescent COVID-19 originated in the United States, Italy and Spain. The analysed material was cDNA or gDNA that came from T cells, B-cell-depleted T cells, or PBMCs.

The CDR3 has 18 amino acids. In germline, CDR1 is SGDLS, CDR2 YYNGEE. J was trimmed by 0 bases and V by 2 bases; bases with no gene match: 5. The receptor's source is a woman between 55 and 75 years old with acute or convalescent COVID-19. The sequencing sample was made of peripheral blood. V and J are TRBV9 and TRBJ2-1; 13 bases align to TRBD2. The CDR3 sequence: CASSVGTSGMSSYNEQFF. The CDR3 nucleotides read TGTGCCAGCAGCGTCGGGACTAGCGGGATGAGCTCCTACAATGAGCAGTTCTTC.